The 3 T cell receptor beta chains presented below share a single source sample, sequenced in a study of human T cells and chemical hapten exposure. Time point of the sample: patch test 1, 2 weeks after DPC sensitization. As for treatment: therapeutic diphenylcyclopropenone sensitization with weekly scalp DPC. TCRdb ran MiXCR on the RACE reads and lists one entry per CDR3 protein. The repertoire holds some 380,000 distinct CDR3 sequences, with 4% to 5.5% as singletons. The sample consisted of whole blood, taken in connection with sensitization to the hapten diphenylcyclopropenone (DPC). The receptor set was obtained from a woman aged 45-59 years with alopecia areata. Some clones in this sample may be carry-over from other donors' samples.

This clonotype appeared many times. This chain links TRBV6-5 with TRBJ2-7; D uncertain. This CDR3 comprises 13 residues. Trimming removed 2 bases from V and 7 bases from J, with 12 bases in between. Germline V gene sequence: CDR1 MNHEY, CDR2 SVGAGI. The CDR3, as DNA: TGTGCCAGCAGTTACACGTGGGTCGGGGAGCAGTACTTC. The encoded protein is CASSYTWVGEQYF.

This chain connects TRBV3-1 to TRBJ1-4, with D uncertain. This CDR3 region has 14 residues. V lost 3 bases and J 7 bases, leaving 12 bases between the germline ends. The V gene's germline CDR1 is LGHDT and CDR2 YNNKEL (reference sequence). The CDR3 sequence is CASSHNGEGEKLFF. The CDR3 bases are TGTGCCAGCAGCCACAACGGCGAGGGTGAAAAACTGTTTTTT.

In this sample, this clonotype turned up many times. The V gene is TRBV6-2 or TRBV6-3, the J gene TRBJ2-6; 9 positions agree with TRBD1. V lost 4 bases to trimming and J lost 2 bases; unmatched junction nucleotides: 12. This CDR3 has 19 amino acids. The V gene's germline CDR1 is MNHEY and CDR2 SVGEGT. CDR3 amino acids: CASSSRRDREFPGANVLTF. Written as DNA, the CDR3 is TGTGCCAGCAGTTCGCGACGGGACAGGGAATTCCCTGGGGCCAACGTCCTGACTTTC.